These T cell receptor beta chains were read from a single sample in a study of T cells in Graves' hyperthyroidism and ophthalmopathy. A single record per CDR3 protein comes from TCRdb applying MiXCR to the multiplex PCR reads. The profile shows roughly 660,000 distinct CDR3 sequences, 17% of them singletons. Sequenced material: blood. The receptors originated from a man aged 50 or older with Graves' hyperthyroidism. Each CDR3 is given with its conserved first and last residue. Fields, in order: D gene, J gene, clone size, CDR3 length, V gene, CDR3 protein, CDR3 DNA. A D gene is named only where the DNA matches it firmly. Clone size is given for some rows only: seen once, a few or many times, or a class if the clone is expanded.

>.|TRBJ1-1|few|16|TRBV19
CASSTRGRAGSAEAFF
TGTGCCAGTAGTACCCGGGGGAGGGCCGGTTCGGCTGAAGCTTTCTTT
>.|TRBJ1-4|few|14|TRBV27
CASSSPTRGEKLFF
TGTGCCAGCAGTTCCCCGACGCGGGGGGAAAAACTGTTTTTT
>.|TRBJ1-5|many|15|TRBV12-3/TRBV12-4
CASSYRQPLNQPQHF
TGTGCCAGCAGCTACAGACAGCCCCTAAATCAGCCCCAGCATTTT
>TRBD2|TRBJ2-4|.|15|TRBV2
CASSSAGGSKNIQYF
TGTGCCAGCAGTTCTGCGGGAGGGTCCAAAAACATTCAGTACTTC
>.|TRBJ1-1|few|12|TRBV29-1
CSVEDRVTEAFF
TGCAGCGTTGAAGACAGGGTTACTGAAGCTTTCTTT
>.|TRBJ2-2|.|14|TRBV7-6
CASSLASGIGELFF
TGTGCCAGCAGCTTAGCATCGGGGATCGGGGAGCTGTTTTTT
>TRBD2|TRBJ2-1|many|13|TRBV10-3
CATLLAGGNEQFF
TGTGCCACGTTACTAGCGGGAGGCAATGAGCAGTTCTTC
>.|TRBJ1-1|many|13|TRBV6-1
CATCGQLNTEAFF
TGTGCCACCTGCGGACAGCTGAACACTGAAGCTTTCTTT
>TRBD2|TRBJ2-2|.|16|TRBV6-5
CASSYPGGRAAGELFF
TGTGCCAGCAGTTACCCTGGCGGGAGGGCCGCCGGGGAGCTGTTTTTT
>TRBD2|TRBJ2-1|few|15|TRBV6-1
CASSELAGGYNEQFF
TGTGCCAGCAGTGAACTAGCGGGAGGGTACAATGAGCAGTTCTTC
>TRBD1|TRBJ1-1|many|14|TRBV12-3/TRBV12-4
CASSDNRGSGEAFF
TGTGCCAGCAGTGACAACAGGGGAAGTGGAGAAGCTTTCTTT
>TRBD1|TRBJ2-1|few|16|TRBV9
CASSPGRTGGAGEQFF
TGTGCCAGCAGCCCAGGCAGGACAGGGGGCGCGGGTGAGCAGTTCTTC
>.|TRBJ1-2|.|14|TRBV6-9
CASSYFTDGYGYTF
TGTGCCAGCAGTTACTTCACAGACGGTTATGGCTACACCTTC
>.|TRBJ1-3|few|15|TRBV3-1
CASSPNRAAGNTIYF
TGTGCCAGCAGCCCCAACAGGGCCGCTGGAAACACCATATATTTT
>.|TRBJ1-1|many|15|TRBV9
CASSVASRGGTEAFF
TGTGCCAGCAGCGTAGCGTCCAGGGGTGGCACTGAAGCTTTCTTT
>.|TRBJ2-1|many|11|TRBV2
CASRRTGEQFF
TGTGCCAGCAGAAGGACCGGAGAGCAGTTCTTC
>TRBD1|TRBJ2-7|.|17|TRBV27
CASSFIPGQGGSYEQYF
TGTGCCAGCAGTTTCATTCCCGGACAGGGAGGCTCCTACGAGCAGTACTTC
>.|TRBJ2-7|few|16|TRBV28
CASSYASGAGPYEQYF
TGTGCCAGCAGTTACGCGTCCGGGGCAGGCCCCTACGAGCAGTACTTC
>.|TRBJ2-1|many|13|TRBV11-2
CASSLDLTVEQFF
TGTGCCAGCAGCTTAGATCTCACGGTTGAGCAGTTCTTC
>.|TRBJ1-4|.|14|TRBV2
CASSLTRTNEKLFF
TGTGCCAGCAGTCTGACACGAACTAATGAAAAACTGTTTTTT
>.|TRBJ1-5|.|14|TRBV13
CASSLAGWNQPQHF
TGTGCCAGCAGCCTTGCGGGATGGAATCAGCCCCAGCATTTT
>TRBD2|TRBJ2-3|.|16|TRBV7-9
CASSSASGRIADTQYF
TGTGCCAGCAGCTCCGCCAGCGGGAGGATCGCAGATACGCAGTATTTT
>.|TRBJ1-1|many|15|TRBV12-3/TRBV12-4
CASSLMGAGNTEAFF
TGTGCCAGCAGTTTAATGGGGGCGGGAAACACTGAAGCTTTCTTT
>TRBD1|TRBJ2-7|.|15|TRBV12-3/TRBV12-4
CASSWGQALSYEQYF
TGTGCCAGCAGTTGGGGACAGGCGCTTTCCTACGAGCAGTACTTC
>.|TRBJ2-7|many|13|TRBV7-9
CASSFGTPYEQYF
TGTGCCAGCAGCTTCGGGACACCCTACGAGCAGTACTTC
>.|TRBJ1-6|few|13|TRBV28
CASGLGVASPLHF
TGTGCCAGCGGCCTCGGGGTAGCTTCACCCCTCCACTTT